One TCR beta chain is described in this entry. Its antigen is currently unknown. This record belongs to a study of cytomegalovirus exposure and HLA in healthy donors. The CDR3 has 11 amino acids. V was cut by 1 base and J by 8 bases, with 6 bases left in between. Germline V gene lookup returns CDR1 SGHTS and CDR2 YDEGEE. Study conclusions and caveats: Overall, approximately 150 TCR beta chains were annotated as cytomegalovirus-associated. When presence/absence was analysed, sequencing depth was taken to be roughly uniform across donors.

Amplification used 60 Vbeta primers and 13 Jbeta primers. Sequencing used immunoSEQ multiplex PCR; TCRdb keeps in-frame clones, though not all of them. Among under 90,000 clones, 77% were seen once, and the ten largest hold 2.5% to 3%. This sequence joins TRBV5-8 and TRBJ1-1; no reliable D call. The clonotype originates from a man aged 50-60 years in good health and CMV-seropositive. The sequencing sample was made of PBMCs. CDR3 residues: CASSLLSEAFF. CDR3 bases: TGTGCCAGCAGCTTGTTATCGGAAGCTTTCTTT.